Listed below are T cell receptor beta chains from one sample, sequenced in a study of OX40 agonist ivuxolimab in advanced cancers. Measured with immunoSEQ multiplex PCR; TCRdb has only the in-frame clones, and not every one. The sample lists tens of thousands of clones, 84% seen once, with approximately 13% in the top ten. The sequences come from CD4+ or CD8+ T cells sorted from blood, collected in a trial of the OX40 agonist ivuxolimab. These receptor sequences come from an adult with an advanced solid tumor such as melanoma, head and neck, liver or kidney cancer. Each CDR3 is given with its conserved first and last residue. D genes are given only for firm matches. Expanded clones are given a class, and other clones once, few, many or no size at all.

d_call: -; v_call: TRBV11-2; clone_size: few; j_call: TRBJ1-3; cdr3_nt: TGTGCCAGCAGCTTACAGGCGATCTCTGGAAACACCATATATTTT; cdr3_aa: CASSLQAISGNTIYF
d_call: TRBD2; v_call: TRBV19; clone_size: -; j_call: TRBJ2-5; cdr3_nt: TGTGCCAGTAGCCGGGACTACATACAAGAGACCCAGTACTTC; cdr3_aa: CASSRDYIQETQYF
d_call: TRBD1; v_call: TRBV5-1; clone_size: -; j_call: TRBJ2-2; cdr3_nt: TGCGCCAGCAGCTTGGCCGGGACAGGGGGTGAGGAGCTGTTTTTT; cdr3_aa: CASSLAGTGGEELFF
d_call: TRBD2; v_call: TRBV5-3; clone_size: -; j_call: TRBJ2-1; cdr3_nt: TGTGCCAGAAGCTCCCATAGACTAGCGGGGGGCTACAATGAGCAGTTCTTC; cdr3_aa: CARSSHRLAGGYNEQFF
d_call: TRBD2; v_call: TRBV18; clone_size: -; j_call: TRBJ2-7; cdr3_nt: TGTGCCAGCTCACCTTCTAGCGGCTACGAGCAGTACTTC; cdr3_aa: CASSPSSGYEQYF
d_call: -; v_call: TRBV7-2; clone_size: -; j_call: TRBJ2-3; cdr3_nt: TGTGCCAGCAACCTTAGATCGGATACGCAGTATTTT; cdr3_aa: CASNLRSDTQYF
d_call: -; v_call: TRBV9; clone_size: -; j_call: TRBJ2-1; cdr3_nt: TGTGCCAGCAGCTCCGCAACACCGGGCGGTGGCTACAATGAGCAGTTCTTC; cdr3_aa: CASSSATPGGGYNEQFF
d_call: TRBD2; v_call: TRBV10-3; clone_size: -; j_call: TRBJ2-5; cdr3_nt: TGTGCCATCAGTGAGGGACTAGCGGGAGGGCGCCCAGAGACCCAGTACTTC; cdr3_aa: CAISEGLAGGRPETQYF
d_call: -; v_call: TRBV4-2; clone_size: -; j_call: TRBJ1-4; cdr3_nt: TGTGCCAGCAGCCAACCCGGCCGGGAAAAACTGTTTTTT; cdr3_aa: CASSQPGREKLFF
d_call: TRBD1; v_call: TRBV7-9; clone_size: -; j_call: TRBJ1-1; cdr3_nt: TGTGCCAGCAGCACGGACAGGGGGGGACCGGCTGAAGCTTTCTTT; cdr3_aa: CASSTDRGGPAEAFF
d_call: TRBD2; v_call: TRBV7-8; clone_size: -; j_call: TRBJ2-2; cdr3_nt: TGTGCCAGCAGCTTAGCGACTAGCGGGAGTATCACCGGGGAGCTGTTTTTT; cdr3_aa: CASSLATSGSITGELFF
d_call: -; v_call: TRBV5-6; clone_size: -; j_call: TRBJ1-6; cdr3_nt: TGTGCCAGCAGCTACGTGGGGGACGGTAATTCACCCCTCCACTTT; cdr3_aa: CASSYVGDGNSPLHF
d_call: -; v_call: TRBV6-5; clone_size: once; j_call: TRBJ1-1; cdr3_nt: TGTGCCAGCAGTGGGCCGGGGGATAAAGCTTTCTTT; cdr3_aa: CASSGPGDKAFF
d_call: -; v_call: TRBV11-2; clone_size: -; j_call: TRBJ2-2; cdr3_nt: TGTGCCAGCAGCTCAGCCTGGCAGTACACCGGGGAGCTGTTTTTT; cdr3_aa: CASSSAWQYTGELFF
d_call: TRBD2; v_call: TRBV5-4; clone_size: -; j_call: TRBJ2-2; cdr3_nt: TGTGCCAGCAGCCCTCCGGGACTAGAGAACACCGGGGAGCTGTTTTTT; cdr3_aa: CASSPPGLENTGELFF
d_call: -; v_call: TRBV19; clone_size: -; j_call: TRBJ2-2; cdr3_nt: TGTGCCAGTAGTAGGCGCATGACCGGGGAGCTGTTTTTT; cdr3_aa: CASSRRMTGELFF
d_call: -; v_call: TRBV10-3; clone_size: -; j_call: TRBJ2-5; cdr3_nt: TGTGCCATCGGGCTTGGGGTGGCCGGCGAGACCCAGTACTTC; cdr3_aa: CAIGLGVAGETQYF
d_call: TRBD1; v_call: TRBV18; clone_size: -; j_call: TRBJ1-1; cdr3_nt: TGTGCCAGCTCCCTACAGGGGGCGCGTGCTGAAGCTTTCTTT; cdr3_aa: CASSLQGARAEAFF
d_call: TRBD2; v_call: TRBV5-1; clone_size: -; j_call: TRBJ2-7; cdr3_nt: TGCGCCAGCAGCCCCGGGGGGGCGGGAAAATACGAGCAGTACTTC; cdr3_aa: CASSPGGAGKYEQYF
d_call: -; v_call: TRBV15; clone_size: -; j_call: TRBJ2-5; cdr3_nt: TGTGCCACCAGCGGAGGCGGGTACCAAGAGACCCAGTACTTC; cdr3_aa: CATSGGGYQETQYF
d_call: -; v_call: TRBV7-8; clone_size: -; j_call: TRBJ1-3; cdr3_nt: TGTGCCAGCAGCGACAGACGGATCTCTGGAAACACCATATATTTT; cdr3_aa: CASSDRRISGNTIYF
d_call: TRBD1; v_call: TRBV18; clone_size: -; j_call: TRBJ2-1; cdr3_nt: TGTGCCAGCTCAGAGACAGGGGGTTACGGCGGGCATGAGCAGTTCTTC; cdr3_aa: CASSETGGYGGHEQFF
d_call: -; v_call: TRBV11-2; clone_size: -; j_call: TRBJ2-1; cdr3_nt: TGTGCCAGCAGCGTGAGGCATGAGCAGTTCTTC; cdr3_aa: CASSVRHEQFF
d_call: TRBD1; v_call: TRBV6-5; clone_size: -; j_call: TRBJ1-3; cdr3_nt: TGTGCCAGCAGTCCACAGACAGGGTCTTACACCATATATTTT; cdr3_aa: CASSPQTGSYTIYF
d_call: -; v_call: TRBV11-2; clone_size: -; j_call: TRBJ1-4; cdr3_nt: TGTGCCAGCAGCCTCTCGCCTGTCCGTGATGAAAAACTGTTTTTT; cdr3_aa: CASSLSPVRDEKLFF
d_call: -; v_call: TRBV5-5; clone_size: -; j_call: TRBJ2-3; cdr3_nt: TGTGCCAGCAGCCCCTGGACAGGCACAGATACGCAGTATTTT; cdr3_aa: CASSPWTGTDTQYF
d_call: -; v_call: TRBV7-2; clone_size: once; j_call: TRBJ1-1; cdr3_nt: TGTGCCAGCAGCTTAGAAACGGGGGGAGTAAACACTGAAGCTTTCTTT; cdr3_aa: CASSLETGGVNTEAFF
d_call: TRBD1; v_call: TRBV6-6; clone_size: once; j_call: TRBJ2-7; cdr3_nt: TGTGCCAGCAGTGCGGACAGGGGGAACTACGAGCAGTACTTC; cdr3_aa: CASSADRGNYEQYF
d_call: TRBD2; v_call: TRBV6-5; clone_size: -; j_call: TRBJ2-7; cdr3_nt: TGTGCCAGCAGTTACCGGGGGGAGGGGTACGAGCAGTACTTC; cdr3_aa: CASSYRGEGYEQYF
d_call: TRBD2; v_call: TRBV19; clone_size: -; j_call: TRBJ2-5; cdr3_nt: TGTGCCAGTACCGTCTCAGGGCCTCGGCTAGCGGGAGCGGTTGAGACCCAGTACTTC; cdr3_aa: CASTVSGPRLAGAVETQYF
d_call: -; v_call: TRBV18; clone_size: -; j_call: TRBJ2-5; cdr3_nt: TGTGCCAGCTCACCAAACGCCGGCAGGGAAGAGACCCAGTACTTC; cdr3_aa: CASSPNAGREETQYF
d_call: TRBD1; v_call: TRBV6-6; clone_size: -; j_call: TRBJ1-5; cdr3_nt: TGTGCCAGCAGCGACAGGGGATCTCAGCCCCAGCATTTT; cdr3_aa: CASSDRGSQPQHF
d_call: TRBD1; v_call: TRBV29-1; clone_size: -; j_call: TRBJ2-7; cdr3_nt: TGCAGCGCAGGGAGGACAGGGAGTGGCGAGCAGTACTTC; cdr3_aa: CSAGRTGSGEQYF